Below are 10 T cell receptor beta chains sequenced from a single sample in a study of T cell repertoires in ileal Crohn's disease. As for time point: neoterminal ileum biopsy at postoperative endoscopy, about 6 months after surgery. Profiled with immunoSEQ multiplex PCR; TCRdb holds only in-frame clones, not every one. This repertoire shows almost 5,500 clones, 69% found once; its top ten account for roughly 29%. The source material was ileal tissue. The receptors stem from an adult with Crohn's disease.

This clone is classed as large. This chain joins TRBV27 and TRBJ1-5; no clear D gene. Germline CDR1 MNHEY, CDR2 SMNVEV (reference sequence). The CDR3 runs 15 residues. V lost 3 bases, J lost 5 bases, and 14 bases lay in between. The CDR3 spells CASSLIAFGDQPQHF. CDR3 bases: TGTGCCAGCAGTTTGATCGCATTCGGGGATCAGCCCCAGCATTTT.

Only a few counts were recorded for this clone. The same CDR3 also results from other DNA sequences found in this sample. CDR3 DNA sequence: TGTGCCAGCAGTGGAGGGACTAGCGGGCTTACAGATACGCAGTATTTT. Residues: CASSGGTSGLTDTQYF. The chain couples TRBV9 to TRBJ2-3; 12 bases are a match to TRBD2. With 5 bases clipped from V and 3 bases from J, the junction kept 7 bases outside the gene matches. The CDR3 totals 16 residues. Germline CDR1 and CDR2: SGDLS and YYNGEE.

The genes are TRBV7-6 and TRBJ2-5; maybe TRBD2 (5 bases). Germline lookup yields CDR1 SGHVS and CDR2 FNYEAQ. The CDR3 extends over 14 amino acids. The V end lost 5 bases, the J end lost 5 bases, and 15 bases lay between the germline ends. The CDR3 DNA reads TGTGCCAGCAGCCAAGGGTCGAGGGTGGAGACCCAGTACTTC. This encodes CASSQGSRVETQYF.

This sequence joins TRBV5-4 and TRBJ2-7; D remains unclear. Trimming shortened V by 3 bases and J by 3 bases, and 10 bases separated the two germline ends. Per germline, CDR1 SGHNT and CDR2 YYREEE (reference sequence). The CDR3 runs 13 residues. CDR3 loop: CASSSRVGYEQYF. CDR3 in DNA: TGTGCCAGCAGCTCCCGGGTGGGCTACGAGCAGTACTTC.

The rearrangement uses TRBV7-9 and TRBJ1-2; TRBD1 is a possible D gene (6 bases). Trimming took 5 bases from V and 7 from J, leaving 20 bases between them. The CDR3 totals 15 residues. Germline values: CDR1 SEHNR, CDR2 FQNEAQ (reference sequence). The DNA of the CDR3 is TGTGCCAGCAGCACAGGGCAGGGGCCACCCACTGGCTACACCTTC. Protein product: CASSTGQGPPTGYTF.

This sequence joins TRBV18 and TRBJ2-3, with 14 positions matching TRBD2. V trimming: 4 bases; J trimming: 2 bases; junction bases outside the gene matches: 2. Germline V gene data show CDR1 as KGHSH and CDR2 as LQKENI. There are 16 residues in the CDR3. The CDR3 here is CASSLGLAGATDTQYF. DNA for the CDR3: TGTGCCAGCTCACTGGGACTAGCGGGAGCCACAGATACGCAGTATTTT.

This clone was picked up a small number of times. This chain joins TRBV4-3 and TRBJ1-1, with a possible D match to TRBD1 (5 bases). The CDR3 runs to 15 residues. V was trimmed by 0 bases and J by 1 base, leaving 9 bases between them. Looked up from germline, CDR1 is LGHNA and CDR2 is YSLEER. In DNA form, the CDR3 reads TGCGCCAGCAGCCAAGAAGGGGCCCCGAACACTGAAGCTTTCTTT. It translates to CASSQEGAPNTEAFF.

J is TRBJ2-2 and V is TRBV7-9, with a tentative D call TRBD1 (6 bases). Trimming took off 5 bases at V and 7 bases at J, with 17 bases between the two ends. From germline, CDR1 is SEHNR and CDR2 FQNEAQ (reference sequence). CDR3 length: 15 residues. The CDR3 loop reads CASSPDSPRGGELFF. DNA for the CDR3: TGTGCCAGCAGCCCGGACAGTCCTCGGGGCGGGGAGCTGTTTTTT.

This clone is large within its sample. This chain links TRBV7-2 with TRBJ2-5; 8 bases match TRBD2. V shed 5 bases, J shed 3 bases, and the junction held 2 bases outside the gene matches. The CDR3 has 13 residues. Germline V gene sequence: CDR1 SGHTA, CDR2 FQGNSA. The CDR3 here is CASSRGGEETQYF. The CDR3 DNA reads as TGTGCCAGCAGCCGGGGGGGGGAAGAGACCCAGTACTTC.

This clone has only a few counts. CDR3 nucleotide sequence: TGCGCCAGCAGCCAAGATTTGGGGACGGCGGGAGTTTTAGGCTACACCTTC. Translated, it gives CASSQDLGTAGVLGYTF. The rearrangement joins TRBV4-3 to TRBJ1-2, with D possibly matching TRBD1 (5 bases). The CDR3 has 17 residues. Germline V CDR1 and CDR2: LGHNA, YSLEER. The V end lost 0 bases, the J end lost 8 bases, and 22 bases lay between the germline ends.